The 21 T cell receptor beta chains listed next were all sequenced from one sample in a study of T cell repertoires in cytomegalovirus infection (dated by TCRdb to about 2019). The sample's treatment or condition label, in plain terms: in vitro stimulation with specific CMV peptide epitopes to enrich CMV-specific T cells. No antigen has been assigned to these receptors. The listed sequencing device is Illumina HiSeq 1500. TCRdb reran the public reads through fastp at Q25 and MiXCR, keeping productive beta chains. Each CDR3 protein gets just one entry, which takes the most common genes and DNA from the rows behind it. Counted in this sample were fewer than 25,000 distinct CDR3 sequences; more than 20% of them appeared once. About 90% of the sample is taken by the ten largest. Sample: CD8+ T cells from cultured PBMCs, taken from culture after CMV antigen stimulation. The source of these receptors is a human donor in good health (CMV status not recorded). Some clones in this sample may be carry-over from other donors' samples.

The chain combines TRBV20-1 with TRBJ1-5; D remains unclear. Germline values: CDR1 DFQATT, CDR2 SNEGSKA (reference sequence). Deletions cut 1 base from V and 0 bases from J, with 19 bases between. The CDR3 contains 18 residues. The CDR3 DNA reads TGCAGTGCTAGAGGCCCCGCCGGAGAGGCCGATAGCAATCAGCCCCAGCATTTT. It specifies CSARGPAGEADSNQPQHF.

There are many counts of this clonotype. The genes are TRBV6-5 and TRBJ2-1; tentatively, D is TRBD1 (6 bases). The CDR3 sequence is 16 residues long. Trimming took off 0 bases at V and 0 bases at J, with 9 bases between the two ends. CDR1 and CDR2 from the germline V gene are MNHEY and SVGAGI. CDR3 protein: CASSYSWGHSYNEQFF. CDR3 nucleotide sequence: TGTGCCAGCAGTTACTCGTGGGGGCACTCCTACAATGAGCAGTTCTTC.

This clonotype came up many times. This chain links TRBV19 with TRBJ1-2; 7 bases line up with TRBD1. CDR1 and CDR2 from the germline V gene are LNHDA and SQIVND (reference sequence). This CDR3 contains 14 residues. The trim removed 3 bases at V and 3 bases at J, leaving 4 bases unmatched. The DNA of the CDR3 is TGTGCCAGTAGTATGGACGACAGGGACTATGGCTACACCTTC. It is translated as CASSMDDRDYGYTF.

This clonotype was counted between two and nine times. The rearrangement links TRBV20-1 to TRBJ2-5, with TRBD2 matching 7 bases. This CDR3 has 13 residues. V lost 0 bases and J lost 5; bases outside the gene matches: 3. CDR1 is DFQATT, CDR2 SNEGSKA, per germline (reference sequence). As DNA, the CDR3 is TGCAGTGCTAGAGAACTAGCGCGGGAGACCCAGTACTTC. This gives the protein CSARELARETQYF.

The gene calls are TRBV9 and TRBJ2-3; TRBD2 aligns across 9 bases. V trimming: 0 bases; J trimming: 5 bases; junction bases outside the gene matches: 7. The CDR3 spans 16 residues. CDR1 and CDR2 (germline): SGDLS, YYNGEE. CDR3 nucleotide sequence: TGTGCCAGCAGCGTAGAAATAGCGGGGGATCTAGATACGCAGTATTTT. This gives the protein CASSVEIAGDLDTQYF.

This clonotype was observed a handful of times. The chain joins TRBV27 to TRBJ2-1, with TRBD1 matching over 9 bases. Germline CDR1 is MNHEY and CDR2 is SMNVEV (reference sequence). After removal of 5 bases from V and 9 bases from J, the junction contained 8 bases not matched to a gene. The CDR3 is 14 residues long. In nucleotides, the CDR3 is TGTGCCAGCAGTACGGGACAGGGAGAGGTTGAGCAGTTCTTC. Residues: CASSTGQGEVEQFF.

The table lists this clonotype with many counts. CDR3 protein: CASSLASSGYEQYF. CDR3 nucleotides: TGTGCCAGCAGCTTGGCGTCCAGCGGCTACGAGCAGTACTTC. The J gene is TRBJ2-7, the V gene TRBV7-8; tentatively, D is TRBD2 (5 bases). Germline CDR1 SGHVS, CDR2 FQNEAQ. The CDR3 runs 14 residues. The ends were cut back, 3 bases at V and 3 bases at J, with 12 bases in the middle.

This clonotype came up many times. The rearrangement joins TRBV6-1 to TRBJ2-5; maybe TRBD1 (5 bases). CDR3 size: 15 residues. CDR1 is MNHNS and CDR2 is SASEGT in the germline V gene. V was trimmed by 2 bases and J by 2 bases, leaving 12 bases between them. CDR3 amino acids: CASSESPAGQETQYF. The CDR3, as DNA: TGTGCCAGCAGTGAAAGTCCGGCAGGGCAAGAGACCCAGTACTTC.

For the CDR3, the DNA is TGTGCCACCGTCCTGCAGGGGGAGGTAACCGGGGAGCTGTTTTTT. Amino acid sequence: CATVLQGEVTGELFF. This chain joins TRBV6-1 and TRBJ2-2; TRBD1 might be the D (7 bases). This CDR3 has 15 amino acids. CDR1 MNHNS and CDR2 SASEGT come from the germline V gene. V gave up 10 bases and J gave up 5 bases, with 20 bases separating them.

The rearrangement links TRBV7-2 to TRBJ2-7; TRBD1 matches 7 bases. The ends lost 5 bases at V and 4 bases at J; junction bases unmatched: 8. CDR1 and CDR2 from the germline V gene are SGHTA and FQGNSA. This CDR3 region has 14 residues. The CDR3 protein is CASSPGTDPYEQYF. The CDR3, as DNA: TGTGCCAGCAGCCCCGGGACAGACCCATACGAGCAGTACTTC.

The table lists this clonotype with many counts. This chain's CDR3 is CASSPDGASNQPQHF. CDR3 coding DNA: TGTGCCAGTAGCCCGGACGGGGCAAGCAATCAGCCCCAGCATTTT. The chain has TRBV19 and TRBJ1-5; D is possibly TRBD1 (5 bases). Germline V CDR1 and CDR2: LNHDA, SQIVND (reference sequence). This CDR3 contains 15 residues. V was pared by 6 bases and J by 1 base, with 13 bases between.

The V and J genes are TRBV19 and TRBJ2-7, with D perhaps TRBD1 (5 bases). Looked up from germline, CDR1 is LNHDA and CDR2 is SQIVND (reference sequence). This CDR3 spans 14 amino acids. Trimming removed 6 bases at V and 0 bases at J, with 12 bases between. The CDR3 DNA reads as TGTGCCAGTAGCCCTCAGGGTAGCTCCTACGAGCAGTACTTC. Its protein is CASSPQGSSYEQYF.

In its sample, this clonotype is hyperexpanded. The rearrangement joins TRBV20-1 to TRBJ1-1; no firm D call. The germline V gene encodes CDR1 DFQATT and CDR2 SNEGSKA (reference sequence). This CDR3 has 13 residues. Trimming pared 6 bases from V and 2 bases from J, leaving 13 bases between. CDR3 sequence reads: CSAEGLQNTEAFF. The CDR3 coding sequence is TGCAGTGCCGAAGGCCTACAAAACACTGAAGCTTTCTTT.

This clonotype was detected only a few times. J is TRBJ2-1 and V is TRBV7-9, with 10 bases aligning to TRBD2. The CDR3 totals 17 residues. Germline V gene data show CDR1 as SEHNR and CDR2 as FQNEAQ (reference sequence). V was pared by 4 bases and J by 4 bases, with 10 bases of the junction left unmatched. DNA for the CDR3: TGTGCCAGCAGCTCCAAGGGGCTAGCGGGGGTATACAATGAGCAGTTCTTC. Translation gives CASSSKGLAGVYNEQFF.

This chain uses TRBV6-1 with TRBJ1-6; D call uncertain. There are 15 residues in the CDR3. CDR1 and CDR2 (germline): MNHNS, SASEGT. Trimming removed 6 bases from V and 0 bases from J, with 9 bases in between. The CDR3 region has the DNA TGTGCCAGCAGGGGCACGAGCTCCTATAATTCACCCCTCCACTTT. The encoded protein is CASRGTSSYNSPLHF.

Many counts were recorded for this clonotype. This sequence joins TRBV4-3 and TRBJ1-1; a possible D gene is TRBD1 (5 bases). The CDR3 sequence is 15 residues long. The V end was cut by 7 bases, the J end by 3 bases, with 18 bases between. Germline-derived CDR1 and CDR2 are LGHNA and YSLEER. CDR3 sequence: CASKPSDTPDTEAFF. In DNA, the CDR3 is TGCGCCAGCAAGCCCTCGGACACGCCGGACACTGAAGCTTTCTTT.

The gene calls are TRBV4-2 and TRBJ2-3; TRBD2 matches at 9 bases. The trim removed 4 bases at V and 2 bases at J, leaving 13 bases unmatched. Germline V lookup: CDR1 LGHNA, CDR2 YNFKEQ. The CDR3 loop spans 18 amino acids. The CDR3 nucleotides read TGTGCCAGCAGCCCAGAGAATGCGGGGGGGCCTGTCACAGATACGCAGTATTTT. Protein product: CASSPENAGGPVTDTQYF.

This rearrangement joins TRBV6-6 to TRBJ2-1; 11 bases map to TRBD2. This CDR3 region has 15 residues. Germline CDR1 reads MNHNY; CDR2 reads SVGAGI (reference sequence). The V and J ends lost 6 bases and 8 bases, in that order; junction bases with no gene match: 9. As DNA, the CDR3 is TGTGCCAGCAGACATACTAGCGGGGGCTTAGATGAGCAGTTCTTC. It codes for CASRHTSGGLDEQFF.

This clonotype has just a few counts. The chain carries TRBV12-3 or TRBV12-4 and TRBJ2-5, with D hard to call. This CDR3 has 11 residues. Trimming pared 6 bases from V and 7 bases from J, leaving 9 bases between. In DNA form, the CDR3 reads TGTGCCAGCAGCACCCGAGGGACCCAGTACTTC. The encoded protein is CASSTRGTQYF.

This clonotype appeared many times. The rearrangement links TRBV6-1 to TRBJ2-1; D unclear. Trimming cost V 6 bases and J 7 bases, with 16 bases left between them. The CDR3 totals 14 residues. From germline, CDR1 is MNHNS and CDR2 SASEGT. The chain's CDR3 is CASRPQSPHNEQFF. The CDR3 DNA follows: TGTGCCAGCAGGCCACAAAGCCCACATAATGAGCAGTTCTTC.

This sequence joins TRBV20-1 and TRBJ2-5, with TRBD2 matching 14 bases. Germline V lookup: CDR1 DFQATT, CDR2 SNEGSKA (reference sequence). Losses at the gene ends were 5 bases for V and 0 bases for J; bases not matched to a gene: 5. The CDR3 covers 16 residues. CDR3 residues: CSALPTSGGDQETQYF. The CDR3 coding sequence is TGCAGTGCTTTACCGACTAGCGGGGGGGACCAAGAGACCCAGTACTTC.